Detailed here is one T cell receptor beta chain. The antigen is not known. Some clones are missing from TCRdb's copy, which holds only in-frame ones; the method was immunoSEQ multiplex PCR. The profile covers 40,000 to 50,000 clones, with about 75% appearing a single time and roughly 10% taken by the ten largest. Chemo-refractory metastatic non-small-cell lung cancer patients underwent focal radiation alongside CTLA-4 blockade with ipilimumab. The data were taken from a study of radiotherapy plus CTLA-4 blockade in lung cancer. Looking at the study overall: Among all patients, approximately 17% showed objective responses, while roughly 30% had disease control.

V was trimmed by 10 bases and J by 3 bases, leaving 15 bases between them. Germline lookup yields CDR1 MNHNS and CDR2 SASEGT. The CDR3 is 13 residues long. Whole-study results and caveats: In blood, after radiotherapy plus ipilimumab, tumor-derived TCR clones expanded. How blood T cell clones changed early, along with interferon-beta, reportedly forecast response best.

The clonotype originates from a human donor with non-small cell lung cancer who had stable disease on radiotherapy plus ipilimumab. The chain employs TRBV6-1 and TRBJ1-2; no firm D call. The input for sequencing was peripheral blood, taken from a patient treated with radiotherapy plus ipilimumab. CDR3: CATAFRGDYGYTF. In DNA form, the CDR3 reads TGTGCCACGGCCTTCCGTGGAGACTATGGCTACACCTTC.